This TCR beta chain was sequenced for a study of blood T cell repertoires in COVID-19. Study-wide context: Some COVID-19 samples were acute and others convalescent; all came from the United States, Italy and Spain. T cells, B-cell-depleted T cells, or PBMCs supplied cDNA or gDNA.

As processed by the authors: The authors estimated nucleated cell counts from reference gene primer amplification. TCRdb's table, derived via immunoSEQ multiplex PCR, lists solely in-frame clones and lacks some. The V and J calls and clone size were taken over from that table, and D and trimming were inferred from the DNA. The sample carries around 170,000 clones, about 86% recorded once. CDR3 size: 14 residues. Germline V gene data show CDR1 as SGHRS and CDR2 as YFSETQ. The ends were cut back, 1 base at V and 0 bases at J, with 6 bases in the middle. The chain uses TRBV5-1 and TRBJ2-3; no definite D call. Sequencing was done on a sample of peripheral blood. The TCR originated in a man aged 45-65 years with active or convalescent COVID-19. This chain's CDR3 is CASSLQSSTDTQYF. The CDR3 DNA is TGCGCCAGCAGCTTGCAGTCTAGCACAGATACGCAGTATTTT.